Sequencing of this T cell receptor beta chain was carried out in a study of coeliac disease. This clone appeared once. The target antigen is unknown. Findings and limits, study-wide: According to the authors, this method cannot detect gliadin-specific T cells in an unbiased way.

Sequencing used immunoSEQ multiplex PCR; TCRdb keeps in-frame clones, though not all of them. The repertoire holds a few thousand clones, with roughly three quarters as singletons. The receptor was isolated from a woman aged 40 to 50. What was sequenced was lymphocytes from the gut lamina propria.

For the CDR3, the DNA is TGTGCCAGCACCCCCGCGGTAGGCTATGGCTACACCTTC. Protein: CASTPAVGYGYTF. The J gene is TRBJ1-2, the V gene TRBV6-1; D unclear. Germline V gives CDR1 MNHNS, CDR2 SASEGT. This CDR3 spans 13 amino acids. The V and J ends lost 7 bases and 4 bases respectively, with 13 bases between them.